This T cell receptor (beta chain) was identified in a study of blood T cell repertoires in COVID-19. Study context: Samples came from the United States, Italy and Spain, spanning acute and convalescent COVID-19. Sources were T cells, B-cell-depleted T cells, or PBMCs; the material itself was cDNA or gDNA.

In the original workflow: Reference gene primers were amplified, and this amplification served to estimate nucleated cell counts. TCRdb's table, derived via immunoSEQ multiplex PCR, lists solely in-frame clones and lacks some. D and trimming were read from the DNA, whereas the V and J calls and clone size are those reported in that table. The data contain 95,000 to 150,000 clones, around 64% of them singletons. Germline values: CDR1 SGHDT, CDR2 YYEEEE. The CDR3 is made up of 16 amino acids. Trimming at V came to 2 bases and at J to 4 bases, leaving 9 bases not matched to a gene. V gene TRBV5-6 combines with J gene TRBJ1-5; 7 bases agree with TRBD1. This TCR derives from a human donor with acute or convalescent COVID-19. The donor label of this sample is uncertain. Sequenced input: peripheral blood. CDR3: CASSFSRLQGNQPQHF. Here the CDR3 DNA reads TGTGCCAGCAGCTTCTCAAGGTTACAGGGGAATCAGCCCCAGCATTTT.